The source of this TCR beta chain is a study of blood T cell repertoires in COVID-19. The CDR3 contains 14 residues. The V gene lost 4 bases and the J gene lost 5 bases, with 13 bases spanning the gap. Germline lookup yields CDR1 SGHRS and CDR2 YFSETQ. The data were produced by immunoSEQ multiplex PCR, yet TCRdb's version contains in-frame clones alone and is incomplete. The sample lists about 170,000 clones, about four fifths seen once, with about 12% in the top ten. This chain uses TRBV5-1 with TRBJ1-5; possible D gene TRBD1, 5 bases. Sequencing was done on a sample of PBMCs or T cells enriched from blood (not recorded which). This receptor was obtained from a man aged 45 to 65 who had recovered from COVID-19. This chain's CDR3 is CASSTGEDYQPQHF. Written as DNA, the CDR3 is TGCGCCAGCAGCACGGGGGAGGATTATCAGCCCCAGCATTTT.